The 29 T cell receptor beta chains reported below all come from one sample, sequenced in a study of shared clonotypes between healthy human individuals. The assay was immunoSEQ multiplex PCR, and TCRdb's table has in-frame clones only and misses some. The repertoire consists of roughly 2 million clones, with more than 90% occurring once and the leading ten covering around 0.13%. Sequencing was performed on naive CD4+ T cells sorted from blood. Sample subset: CD45RA+ positively selected. These receptors were obtained from a man aged 18 to 29 in good health.

The chain uses TRBV7-2 and TRBJ2-5; the D gene is possibly TRBD2 (5 bases). The germline CDR1 and CDR2 sequences are SGHTA and FQGNSA. V lost 10 bases and J lost 5, with 17 bases in between. This CDR3 is built from 13 residues. The CDR3 DNA follows: TGTGCCACTGCAGCGGTCCTAAGGGAGACCCAGTACTTC. It translates to CATAAVLRETQYF. The whole variable domain, remainder taken from reference TRBV7-2 and TRBJ2-5, is GAGVSQSPSNKVTEKGKDVELRCDPISGHTALYWYRQSLGQGLEFLIYFQGNSAPDKSGLPSDRFSAERTGGSVSTLTIQRTQQEDSAVYLCATAAVLRETQYFGPGTRLLVL.

The chain links TRBV19 to TRBJ1-1, with D possibly TRBD1 on 5 matching bases. Trimming took off 6 bases at V and 4 bases at J, with 18 bases between the two ends. In germline, CDR1 is LNHDA, CDR2 SQIVND (reference sequence). The CDR3 is made up of 15 amino acids. The CDR3, as DNA: TGTGCCAGTAGGGGACGGAGTAACGGGGGCACTGAAGCTTTCTTT. Protein product: CASRGRSNGGTEAFF.

The chain uses TRBV6-1 and TRBJ1-6; D not certain. The CDR3 sequence is 15 residues long. In germline, CDR1 is MNHNS, CDR2 SASEGT. V lost 5 bases, J lost 6 bases, and 14 bases lay in between. CDR3 sequence: CASSPYLGPNSPLHF. For the CDR3, the DNA is TGTGCCAGCAGTCCCTACCTTGGTCCTAATTCACCCCTCCACTTT.

This chain joins TRBV19 and TRBJ1-1, with TRBD1 as a possible D gene (5 bases). The CDR3 runs to 15 residues. Germline CDR1 reads LNHDA; CDR2 reads SQIVND (reference sequence). Trimming pared 3 bases from V and 0 bases from J, leaving 11 bases between. CDR3 coding DNA: TGTGCCAGTAGTATCGTCAGGGCTCTGAACACTGAAGCTTTCTTT. This translates into CASSIVRALNTEAFF.

The chain is built from TRBV30 and TRBJ2-1; D remains unclear. The germline V and J ends were trimmed by 5 bases and 5 bases, with 7 bases remaining between them. Germline CDR1 is GTSNPN and CDR2 is SVGIG (reference sequence). The CDR3 sequence is 11 residues long. This CDR3 reads CAWALDNEQFF. CDR3 sequence (DNA): TGTGCCTGGGCACTTGACAATGAGCAGTTCTTC.

This chain connects TRBV19 to TRBJ1-1; no clear D. Germline loops: CDR1 LNHDA, CDR2 SQIVND (reference sequence). Trimming left V 5 bases short and J 5 bases short, with 15 bases between. This CDR3 is built from 14 residues. CDR3: CASSFEEGRTEAFF. CDR3 coding DNA: TGTGCCAGTAGTTTCGAAGAGGGAAGGACTGAAGCTTTCTTT. Supplemented by reference TRBV19 and TRBJ1-1, the full variable domain reads DGGITQSPKYLFRKEGQNVTLSCEQNLNHDAMYWYRQDPGQGLRLIYYSQIVNDFQKGDIAEGYSVSREKKESFPLTVTSAQKNPTAFYLCASSFEEGRTEAFFGQGTRLTVV.

The rearrangement joins TRBV2 to TRBJ2-3; D tentatively fits TRBD1 or TRBD2 (5 bases each). Deletions cut 5 bases from V and 2 bases from J, with 20 bases between. This CDR3 is built from 17 residues. Germline V gene data show CDR1 as SNHLY and CDR2 as FYNNEI. The CDR3 loop is CASSRMGDQLPTDTQYF. CDR3 nucleotides: TGTGCCAGCAGTCGAATGGGGGATCAACTTCCCACAGATACGCAGTATTTT.

This chain links TRBV10-1 with TRBJ1-1; D is ambiguous. The CDR3 has 13 residues. CDR1 WNHNN and CDR2 SYGVQD come from the germline V gene (reference sequence). V lost 8 bases, J lost 1 base, and 11 bases lay in between. The CDR3 is CASANRSNTEAFF. In DNA, the CDR3 is TGCGCCAGCGCAAACCGCTCGAACACTGAAGCTTTCTTT.

The chain carries TRBV18 and TRBJ1-1; unclear D gene. The germline V and J ends were trimmed by 4 bases and 3 bases, with 9 bases remaining between them. CDR1 is KGHSH and CDR2 is LQKENI in the germline V gene. There are 13 residues in the CDR3. This CDR3 reads CASSQSRDTEAFF. The CDR3, as DNA: TGTGCCAGCTCACAGAGTAGGGACACTGAAGCTTTCTTT.

V gene TRBV27 combines with J gene TRBJ1-5; 7 nucleotides line up with TRBD1. The CDR3 length is 15 residues. Germline-derived CDR1 and CDR2 are MNHEY and SMNVEV (reference sequence). J lost 4 bases, V lost 5 bases, and 8 bases had no gene match. The DNA for the CDR3 is TGTGCCAGCAGTCCCGCCAGGGGGATAAATCAGCCCCAGCATTTT. Translating gives CASSPARGINQPQHF.

This clone was detected once. J is TRBJ2-7 and V is TRBV28; 9 positions match TRBD1. There are 16 residues in the CDR3. The germline V gene has CDR1 MDHEN and CDR2 SYDVKM. Trimming took 4 bases from V and 0 from J; bases not matched to a gene: 7. DNA for the CDR3: TGTGCCAGCAGTTCTACAGGGGGCATTAGCTCCTACGAGCAGTACTTC. It translates to CASSSTGGISSYEQYF.

The table lists this clone with a few counts. V gene TRBV27 combines with J gene TRBJ1-6; D may be TRBD1 (5 bases). Between the trimmed V and J ends, which lost 5 bases and 9 bases, there was a span of 17 bases. The CDR3 is 15 residues long. Germline values: CDR1 MNHEY, CDR2 SMNVEV (reference sequence). This CDR3 reads CASSLTGTEISPLHF. The CDR3 DNA is TGTGCCAGCAGTCTAACCGGGACGGAGATTTCACCCCTCCACTTT.

Comment on this clone: At the DNA level, this CDR3 is encoded by other sequences in the same sample as well. The CDR3: CASSYSSLVAEAFF. CDR3 nucleotide sequence: TGTGCCAGCAGTTACTCGAGCCTTGTCGCTGAAGCTTTCTTT. The chain has TRBV6-5 and TRBJ1-1; D gene uncertain. The CDR3 runs 14 residues. Germline CDR1 is MNHEY and CDR2 is SVGAGI. Trimming shortened V by 0 bases and J by 6 bases, and 11 bases separated the two germline ends.

With regard to this clone: This CDR3 is also generated by other DNA sequences in the sample. The chain joins TRBV5-6 to TRBJ2-5; TRBD1 is a possible D gene (6 bases). Germline V lookup: CDR1 SGHDT, CDR2 YYEEEE. Trimming shortened V by 2 bases and J by 5 bases, and 10 bases separated the two germline ends. The CDR3 extends over 13 amino acids. Here the CDR3 reads CASSFRGGETQYF. CDR3 DNA: TGTGCCAGCAGCTTCCGTGGGGGCGAGACCCAGTACTTC.

The rearrangement uses TRBV6-6 and TRBJ1-3, with TRBD1 as a possible D gene (6 bases). Germline CDR1 reads MNHNY; CDR2 reads SVGAGI (reference sequence). The V end lost 8 bases, the J end lost 4 bases, and 12 bases lay between the germline ends. The CDR3 length is 13 residues. The CDR3 nucleotides read TGTGCCAGCCACACAGGGACAGGAAACACCATATATTTT. Translated, it gives CASHTGTGNTIYF.

The chain couples TRBV19 to TRBJ1-2; D remains ambiguous. Trimming shortened V by 3 bases and J by 4 bases, and 15 bases separated the two germline ends. The CDR3 is made up of 15 amino acids. CDR1 LNHDA and CDR2 SQIVND come from the germline V gene (reference sequence). The CDR3 loop is CASSMGTAMTYGYTF. The DNA of the CDR3 is TGTGCCAGTAGTATGGGAACAGCCATGACCTATGGCTACACCTTC.

The V call is TRBV18, the J call TRBJ2-7, with a tentative D call TRBD2 (6 bases). The CDR3 is made up of 15 amino acids. Germline values: CDR1 KGHSH, CDR2 LQKENI. Trimming took 0 bases from V and 2 from J, leaving 11 bases between them. CDR3 sequence reads: CASSPPGGAPYEQYF. CDR3 sequence (DNA): TGTGCCAGCTCACCACCCGGCGGGGCACCCTACGAGCAGTACTTC.

The V call is TRBV9, the J call TRBJ2-2; D is perhaps TRBD1 or TRBD2 (5 bases each). The V end was cut by 0 bases, the J end by 1 base, with 16 bases between. The CDR3 is made up of 18 amino acids. Germline V gene data show CDR1 as SGDLS and CDR2 as YYNGEE. This chain's CDR3 is CASSVEGRGQENTGELFF. CDR3 DNA: TGTGCCAGCAGCGTAGAGGGTCGGGGCCAAGAGAACACCGGGGAGCTGTTTTTT.

The J gene is TRBJ2-7, the V gene TRBV11-2, with 10 bases matching TRBD2. Germline V gene lookup returns CDR1 SGHAT and CDR2 FQNNGV. Trimming removed 3 bases from V and 3 bases from J; junction bases left unmatched: 5. The CDR3 runs 15 residues. The CDR3 here is CASSFTSGAVYEQYF. Written as DNA, the CDR3 is TGTGCCAGCAGCTTCACTAGCGGGGCCGTCTACGAGCAGTACTTC. The variable domain in full, completed from reference TRBV11-2 and TRBJ2-7, reads EAGVAQSPRYKIIEKRQSVAFWCNPISGHATLYWYQQILGQGPKLLIQFQNNGVVDDSQLPKDRFSAERLKGVDSTLKIQPAKLEDSAVYLCASSFTSGAVYEQYFGPGTRLTVT.

In the case of this clone: Other nucleotide sequences in the sample specify the same CDR3. V is TRBV5-6 and J is TRBJ1-5; D unclear. CDR1 and CDR2 (germline): SGHDT, YYEEEE. V was clipped by 0 bases and J by 4 bases, with 2 bases between them. The CDR3 has 12 residues. CDR3 nucleotide sequence: TGTGCCAGCAGCTTGGCGAATCAGCCCCAGCATTTT. Translating gives CASSLANQPQHF.

The genes are TRBV28 and TRBJ1-5; D call uncertain. Germline-derived CDR1 and CDR2 are MDHEN and SYDVKM. The CDR3 loop spans 15 amino acids. With 5 bases removed from V and 6 bases from J, the gap between germline ends came to 17 bases. The CDR3 bases are TGTGCCAGCAGTCGCGGGGTCCTGATATCTCAGCCCCAGCATTTT. Translating gives CASSRGVLISQPQHF.

This chain's CDR3 is CASSYSQVGGAYEQYF. Written as DNA, the CDR3 is TGTGCCAGCAGTTACTCACAGGTCGGGGGGGCCTACGAGCAGTACTTC. J is TRBJ2-7 and V is TRBV6-5, with 8 nucleotides matching TRBD2. CDR1 and CDR2 from the germline V gene are MNHEY and SVGAGI. Unmatched junction bases numbered 6, after V lost 0 bases and J lost 2 bases. The CDR3 contains 16 residues.

The chain uses TRBV27 and TRBJ2-1, with 7 bases lining up with TRBD2. The CDR3 has 16 residues. CDR1 MNHEY and CDR2 SMNVEV come from the germline V gene (reference sequence). V trimming: 5 bases; J trimming: 3 bases; junction bases outside the gene matches: 10. In DNA form, the CDR3 reads TGTGCCAGCAGTGTGTACCGAACTAGCGACTACAATGAGCAGTTCTTC. Translation: CASSVYRTSDYNEQFF.

V is TRBV5-4 and J is TRBJ2-2; TRBD2 matches at 9 bases. With V trimmed by 0 bases and J by 6 bases, 6 bases remained unmatched. The CDR3 is 16 residues long. Germline CDR1 reads SGHNT; CDR2 reads YYREEE (reference sequence). This CDR3 is CASSLVAGEGSGELFF. In DNA, the CDR3 is TGTGCCAGCAGCTTGGTAGCGGGAGAAGGTTCCGGGGAGCTGTTTTTT.

The rearrangement links TRBV2 to TRBJ2-7; 9 bases are a match to TRBD1. The CDR3 extends over 14 amino acids. V dropped 5 bases and J dropped 7; count of bases not matched to a gene: 9. In germline, CDR1 is SNHLY, CDR2 FYNNEI. CDR3 sequence reads: CASSSTGGMGEQYF. The CDR3 nucleotides read TGTGCCAGCAGTAGCACAGGGGGCATGGGGGAGCAGTACTTC.

The J gene is TRBJ1-1, the V gene TRBV7-9; no clear D gene. Germline V CDR1 and CDR2: SEHNR, FQNEAQ (reference sequence). Trimming took 5 bases from V and 2 from J, leaving 12 bases between them. The CDR3 runs 14 residues. CDR3 in amino acids: CASSPEVDNTEAFF. CDR3 sequence (DNA): TGTGCCAGCAGCCCGGAGGTGGACAACACTGAAGCTTTCTTT.

The V and J genes are TRBV4-1 and TRBJ2-3, with D possibly being TRBD2 (6 bases). There are 13 residues in the CDR3. Germline loops: CDR1 MGHRA, CDR2 YSYEKL. V shed 7 bases and J shed 5 bases, with 13 bases lying between them. CDR3 amino acids: CASNGQEGDTQYF. The CDR3 DNA sequence: TGCGCCAGCAATGGGCAGGAGGGAGATACGCAGTATTTT.

The chain links TRBV11-2 to TRBJ2-3; D not resolved. The CDR3 has 10 amino acids. The V gene's germline CDR1 is SGHAT and CDR2 FQNNGV. The V end lost 4 bases, the J end lost 6 bases, and 2 bases lay between the germline ends. The DNA for the CDR3 is TGTGCCAGCAGCTCGGATACGCAGTATTTT. It specifies CASSSDTQYF.

This clone was detected once. The gene calls are TRBV2 and TRBJ2-7; 15 positions match TRBD2. This CDR3 spans 16 amino acids. Trimming at V came to 6 bases and at J to 7 bases, leaving 10 bases not matched to a gene. The germline CDR1 and CDR2 sequences are SNHLY and FYNNEI. In nucleotides, the CDR3 is TGTGCCAGCAGCTTGCTGACGGGACTAGCGGGAGGAGAGCAGTACTTC. It yields the protein CASSLLTGLAGGEQYF.